These 16 T cell receptor beta chains were all obtained from the same sample, sequenced in a study of cytomegalovirus exposure and HLA in healthy donors. The data were produced by immunoSEQ multiplex PCR, yet TCRdb's version contains in-frame clones alone and is incomplete. The table has 95,000 to 150,000 clones, more than 75% seen once. Sequencing was performed on PBMCs. These receptors originate from a woman younger than 45 in good health and CMV-seronegative.

This rearrangement joins TRBV19 to TRBJ1-1, with 7 positions matching TRBD1. CDR3 length: 15 residues. V was pared by 6 bases and J by 4 bases, with 11 bases of the junction left unmatched. Looked up from germline, CDR1 is LNHDA and CDR2 is SQIVND (reference sequence). This chain's CDR3 is CASRPQGQLSTEAFF. The CDR3 DNA is TGTGCCAGTAGGCCACAGGGGCAATTAAGCACTGAAGCTTTCTTT.

The V and J genes are TRBV2 and TRBJ2-3, with unresolved D. The CDR3 runs to 14 residues. Trimming stripped 6 bases from V and 2 bases from J, with 12 bases between. Germline V CDR1 and CDR2: SNHLY, FYNNEI. CDR3 DNA: TGTGCCAGCAGGCGAGGAACACCCACAGATACGCAGTATTTT. This translates into CASRRGTPTDTQYF.

This chain connects TRBV5-4 to TRBJ2-7, with 11 bases matching TRBD2. Germline V gene data show CDR1 as SGHNT and CDR2 as YYREEE (reference sequence). The length of the CDR3 is 18 residues. Trimming took 0 bases from V and 3 from J; bases not matched to a gene: 11. The CDR3 DNA is TGTGCCAGCAGCTTGGGGCCTAGCGGGGGGCCCCTAAACTACGAGCAGTACTTC. This encodes CASSLGPSGGPLNYEQYF.

This clone has only a few counts. The V and J genes are TRBV20-1 and TRBJ2-3; D gene unclear. V gave up 2 bases and J gave up 5 bases, with 2 bases separating them. The CDR3 covers 10 residues. Germline lookup yields CDR1 DFQATT and CDR2 SNEGSKA (reference sequence). CDR3 sequence: CSARLDTQYF. The CDR3 region has the DNA TGCAGTGCTAGACTAGATACGCAGTATTTT.

CDR3 loop: CATWGERVGEKLFF. The CDR3 region has the DNA TGTGCCACCTGGGGGGAAAGGGTTGGAGAAAAACTGTTTTTT. The V call is TRBV5-8, the J call TRBJ1-4, with a possible D match to TRBD1 (5 bases). Germline CDR1 is SGHTS and CDR2 is YDEGEE. Between the trimmed V and J ends, which lost 9 bases and 8 bases, there was a span of 20 bases. CDR3 size: 14 residues.

This chain uses TRBV10-3 with TRBJ1-2, with 9 positions matching TRBD1. Trimming removed 7 bases from V and 0 bases from J; junction bases left unmatched: 3. Germline loops: CDR1 ENHRY, CDR2 SYGVKD. This CDR3 comprises 14 residues. The CDR3 region has the DNA TGTGCCATCAAAAGGGACAGGGCTAACTATGGCTACACCTTC. Encoded protein: CAIKRDRANYGYTF.

V gene TRBV28 combines with J gene TRBJ2-1; D call uncertain. The ends were cut back, 5 bases at V and 12 bases at J, with 17 bases in the middle. Germline assignment: CDR1 MDHEN and CDR2 SYDVKM. The CDR3 has 13 residues. CDR3 protein: CASSETPGPLQFF. In DNA form, the CDR3 reads TGTGCCAGCAGTGAAACGCCCGGTCCTTTGCAGTTCTTC.

This rearrangement joins TRBV30 to TRBJ1-2; TRBD1 might be the D (6 bases). CDR3 size: 14 residues. The germline CDR1 and CDR2 sequences are GTSNPN and SVGIG (reference sequence). Trimming cost V 0 bases and J 8 bases, with 16 bases left between them. The CDR3 here is CAWSVGQPSEGYTF. In DNA, the CDR3 is TGTGCCTGGAGTGTAGGACAGCCCTCGGAAGGCTACACCTTC.

The rearrangement joins TRBV19 to TRBJ1-6; no clear D gene. V dropped 6 bases and J dropped 7 bases, with 13 bases sitting between them. Germline CDR1 and CDR2: LNHDA and SQIVND (reference sequence). There are 14 residues in the CDR3. CDR3 sequence: CASSPGGQNSPLHF. CDR3 coding DNA: TGTGCCAGTAGCCCCGGCGGTCAGAATTCACCCCTCCACTTT.

This chain connects TRBV7-9 to TRBJ1-2; D gene ambiguous. Germline CDR1 is SEHNR and CDR2 is FQNEAQ (reference sequence). CDR3 size: 14 residues. V lost 5 bases to trimming and J lost 4 bases, with 14 bases between them. The CDR3 sequence: CASSLAGRSYGYTF. The CDR3 nucleotides are TGTGCCAGCAGCCTCGCCGGGAGGAGCTATGGCTACACCTTC. Full variable domain (missing parts from reference TRBV7-9 and TRBJ1-2): DTGVSQNPRHKITKRGQNVTFRCDPISEHNRLYWYRQTLGQGPEFLTYFQNEAQLEKSRLLSDRFSAERPKGSFSTLEIQRTEQGDSAMYLCASSLAGRSYGYTFGSGTRLTVV.

This chain's CDR3 is CASRRLVSAGELFF. CDR3 sequence (DNA): TGTGCCAGCAGAAGACTAGTCAGTGCCGGGGAGCTGTTTTTT. The J gene is TRBJ2-2, the V gene TRBV5-8; perhaps TRBD2 as D (6 bases). With 5 bases removed from V and 6 bases from J, the gap between germline ends came to 14 bases. The V gene's germline CDR1 is SGHTS and CDR2 YDEGEE. The CDR3 runs to 14 residues.

CDR3 region: CASRTTTGGVSNQPQHF. In DNA, the CDR3 is TGTGCCAGCAGAACAACCACAGGGGGAGTGAGCAATCAGCCCCAGCATTTT. This chain connects TRBV25-1 to TRBJ1-5; 8 bases are a match to TRBD1. The CDR3 is 17 amino acids. The junction had 11 bases not matched to a gene; V was cut back by 6 bases and J by 1 base. CDR1 MGHDK and CDR2 SYGVNS come from the germline V gene.

The chain's CDR3 is CASSLRVGGETQYF. The CDR3 DNA reads TGTGCCAGCAGCTTAAGGGTGGGAGGAGAGACCCAGTACTTC. This sequence joins TRBV11-3 and TRBJ2-5; a weak D match, TRBD2 (6 bases). CDR1 is SGHNT, CDR2 YENEEA, per germline. The germline V and J ends were trimmed by 2 bases and 4 bases, with 11 bases remaining between them. There are 14 residues in the CDR3.

The chain recombines TRBV27 with TRBJ2-7; D possibly corresponds to TRBD1 (8 bases). The germline gives CDR1 MNHEY, CDR2 SMNVEV (reference sequence). Trimming took off 3 bases at V and 5 bases at J, with 14 bases between the two ends. The CDR3 consists of 14 residues. DNA for the CDR3: TGTGCCAGCAGTTTGACAGGGGCGGGGGACGAGCAGTACTTC. Its protein is CASSLTGAGDEQYF.

This clone was detected ten times or more. The chain uses TRBV18 and TRBJ1-2; 7 bases map to TRBD1. The CDR3 is 14 amino acids. The ends lost 5 bases at V and 2 bases at J; junction bases unmatched: 5. Germline lookup yields CDR1 KGHSH and CDR2 LQKENI. The CDR3 here is CASSKGANNYGYTF. Written as DNA, the CDR3 is TGTGCCAGCTCAAAGGGGGCCAACAACTATGGCTACACCTTC.

This chain joins TRBV13 and TRBJ2-5, with 12 nucleotides matching TRBD2. CDR1 PRHDT and CDR2 FYEKMQ come from the germline V gene (reference sequence). The CDR3 consists of 16 residues. J lost 4 bases, V lost 8 bases, and 11 bases had no gene match. The CDR3: CASRSQLAGGTETQYF. The CDR3 coding sequence is TGTGCCAGCCGGTCTCAACTAGCGGGGGGCACAGAGACCCAGTACTTC.